The 4 T cell receptor beta chains below come from one sample, sequenced in a study of T cell clonality in common variable immunodeficiency. Assay used: immunoSEQ multiplex PCR; TCRdb lists only in-frame clones, some missing. The sample has about 28,000 clones, none seen only once. Material for sequencing was peripheral blood mononuclear cells. All receptors derive from a person between 18 and 69 years old in good health.

In this sample, this clone turned up a few times. The missing CDR3 end, 3 residues past where the read stops, is filled in from the germline J gene. The gene calls are TRBV20-1 and TRBJ2-7; D ambiguous. Trimming shortened V by 3 bases and J by 3 bases, and 3 bases separated the two germline ends. Germline-derived CDR1 and CDR2 are DFQATT and SNEGSKA (reference sequence). This CDR3 has 10 residues. The sequenced part of the CDR3 DNA is TGCAGTGCTAGTAGCTACGAG. It encodes CSASSYE. The whole CDR3 region reads CSASSYEQYF.

This clone was counted at least ten times. The part of the CDR3 DNA that was read is TGCAGCGCCGGTAAAAGGGTTGACACTGAA. This encodes CSAGKRVDTE. The whole CDR3 sequence is CSAGKRVDTEAFF. The rearrangement joins TRBV29-1 to TRBJ1-1, with D hard to call. The read gets to within 3 residues of the CDR3 end, and the germline J gene fills in the rest. This CDR3 region has 13 residues. CDR1 SQVTM and CDR2 ANQGSEA come from the germline V gene. The V end was cut by 7 bases, the J end by 3 bases, with 15 bases between.

This clone showed up many times. The read gets to within 3 residues of the CDR3 end, and the germline J gene fills in the rest. The rearrangement joins TRBV2 to TRBJ1-2; 8 bases map to TRBD1. This CDR3 has 12 residues. Germline V gene sequence: CDR1 SNHLY, CDR2 FYNNEI. After removal of 7 bases from V and 6 bases from J, the junction contained 4 bases not matched to a gene. The CDR3 loop is CASNQGADGYTF. Incomplete CDR3 DNA: TGTGCCAGCAATCAGGGGGCGGATGGC.

In this sample, this clone turned up many times. Partial CDR3 DNA: TGTGCCAGCAGTTTATCGATGAGGTACTATGGC. This sequence encodes CASSLSMRYYG. The whole CDR3 protein reads CASSLSMRYYGYTF. The chain joins TRBV27 to TRBJ1-2; D call uncertain. The CDR3 extends 3 residues past the end of the read, so its final part is completed from the germline J gene. Germline CDR1 MNHEY, CDR2 SMNVEV (reference sequence). CDR3 length: 14 amino acids. Trimming pared 0 bases from V and 3 bases from J, leaving 8 bases between.